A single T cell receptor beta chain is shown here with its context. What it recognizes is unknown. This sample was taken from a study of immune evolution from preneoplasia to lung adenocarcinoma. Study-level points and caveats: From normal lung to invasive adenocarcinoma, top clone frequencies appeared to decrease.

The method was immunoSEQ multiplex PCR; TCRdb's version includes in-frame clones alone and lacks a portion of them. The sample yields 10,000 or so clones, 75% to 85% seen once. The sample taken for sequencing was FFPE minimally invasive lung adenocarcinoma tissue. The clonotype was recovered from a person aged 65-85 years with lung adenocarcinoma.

The CDR3 sequence is CAWSVQDTQYF. The CDR3 bases are TGTGCCTGGAGTGTACAAGATACGCAGTATTTT. The chain combines TRBV30 with TRBJ2-3; no reliable D call. Trimming left V 0 bases short and J 5 bases short, with 3 bases between. From germline, CDR1 is GTSNPN and CDR2 SVGIG (reference sequence). The CDR3 covers 11 residues.